The 30 T cell receptor beta chains reported below all come from one sample, sequenced in a study of T cells expressing NK-cell markers. TCRdb reprocessed the 5' RACE reads; each CDR3 protein has one entry and no DNA is given. This listing includes 500,000 or so distinct CDR3 sequences. Sequences were obtained from blood T cells: a sorted CD56 or NKG2C T cell subset, CD4+ or CD8+ T cells, or bulk PBMC T cells (not recorded which). Receptors originate from a man between 18 and 29 years old in good health.

The V and J genes are TRBV20-1 and TRBJ2-1; TCRdb designates TRBD2, a call that cannot be tested without DNA. CDR1 is DFQATT, CDR2 SNEGSKA, per germline (reference sequence). The length of the CDR3 is 15 residues. CDR3 in amino acids: CSARVGLAGANEQFF.

The V and J genes are TRBV5-8 and TRBJ1-1. Germline CDR1 is SGHTS and CDR2 is YDEGEE. The CDR3 runs 13 residues. CDR3 sequence reads: CASSLMPETEAFF.

The chain joins TRBV6-5 to TRBJ2-3; TCRdb outputs TRBD2, but without DNA this stays unchecked. The CDR3 covers 12 residues. Germline lookup yields CDR1 MNHEY and CDR2 SVGAGI. CDR3 sequence reads: CASSYSAGLEYF.

The CDR3 protein is CASSPTQGLSNQPQHF. This rearrangement joins TRBV28 to TRBJ1-5; TCRdb designates TRBD1, a call that cannot be tested without DNA. The germline CDR1 and CDR2 sequences are MDHEN and SYDVKM. This CDR3 has 16 amino acids.

The chain employs TRBV4-3 and TRBJ2-1; the TRBD2 assignment by TCRdb is unverifiable without DNA. The CDR3 contains 15 residues. In germline, CDR1 is LGHNA, CDR2 YSLEER. Here the CDR3 reads CASSQDGGRVNEQFF.

The chain has TRBV7-9 and TRBJ2-7; there is no DNA to check the TCRdb D call of TRBD1. The CDR3 covers 13 residues. Germline V gives CDR1 SEHNR, CDR2 FQNEAQ (reference sequence). CDR3 region: CASRTQGSYEQYF.

J is TRBJ1-1 and V is TRBV29-1. The CDR3 has 13 residues. Germline values: CDR1 SQVTM, CDR2 ANQGSEA. CDR3 protein: CSVHGLMNTEAFF.

J is TRBJ2-5 and V is TRBV27; TCRdb lists TRBD2, though no DNA is available to test this call. In germline, CDR1 is MNHEY, CDR2 SMNVEV (reference sequence). The CDR3 is 15 residues long. CDR3: CASSSQTSGTETQYF.

The chain recombines TRBV20-1 with TRBJ1-2; absent DNA, TCRdb's TRBD1 call cannot be checked. The CDR3 runs to 14 residues. CDR1 and CDR2 (germline): DFQATT, SNEGSKA (reference sequence). CDR3 residues: CSAPPITGVFGYTF.

This chain connects TRBV3-1 to TRBJ2-1. Per germline, CDR1 LGHDT and CDR2 YNNKEL (reference sequence). CDR3 length: 13 amino acids. The CDR3 is CASSQPVGYEQFF.

This sequence joins TRBV29-1 and TRBJ2-3; checking the TCRdb D call of TRBD1 is not possible without DNA. Germline CDR1 is SQVTM and CDR2 is ANQGSEA. This CDR3 region has 15 residues. CDR3 region: CSVAYGTGSTDTQYF.

The chain carries TRBV6-1 and TRBJ2-5; TCRdb calls TRBD2, which cannot be checked without DNA. The CDR3 totals 15 residues. Per germline, CDR1 MNHNS and CDR2 SASEGT. The CDR3 sequence: CASSQLAGVGETQYF.

The chain combines TRBV28 with TRBJ2-3; the TCRdb D gene call, TRBD2, has no DNA to confirm it. Germline loops: CDR1 MDHEN, CDR2 SYDVKM. CDR3 length equals 15 residues. This CDR3 is CASSSPLRVADTQYF.

This chain uses TRBV28 with TRBJ2-3. CDR1 and CDR2 from the germline V gene are MDHEN and SYDVKM. There are 12 residues in the CDR3. The chain's CDR3 is CASRSTGDTQYF. Full variable domain (remainder filled in from reference TRBV28 and TRBJ2-3): DVKVTQSSRYLVKRTGEKVFLECVQDMDHENMFWYRQDPGLGLRLIYFSYDVKMKEKGDIPEGYSVSREKKERFSLILESASTNQTSMYLCASRSTGDTQYFGPGTRLTVL.

This chain uses TRBV24-1 with TRBJ1-5. In germline, CDR1 is KGHDR, CDR2 SFDVKD. The CDR3 covers 15 residues. This CDR3 reads CATSDDRTGNQPQHF.

The chain employs TRBV4-2 and TRBJ2-3; the D call of TRBD2 rests on TCRdb alone, since no DNA is present to check it. CDR3 length: 14 residues. The germline gives CDR1 LGHNA, CDR2 YNFKEQ. CDR3: CASRAGGTTDTQYF.

The chain has TRBV7-2 and TRBJ2-3; TCRdb names TRBD2, which stays unverified in the absence of DNA. From germline, CDR1 is SGHTA and CDR2 FQGNSA. The CDR3 spans 15 residues. CDR3 sequence reads: CASRGSSGSPDTQYF.

The chain has TRBV28 and TRBJ2-7. CDR1 and CDR2 from the germline V gene are MDHEN and SYDVKM. The CDR3 runs 13 residues. The CDR3: CASRRIPVGEQYF.

The genes are TRBV27 and TRBJ2-7; TCRdb's D gene call, TRBD2, goes unchecked for lack of DNA. The CDR3 covers 17 residues. Germline CDR1 is MNHEY and CDR2 is SMNVEV (reference sequence). This chain's CDR3 is CASRSAALGGRPYEQYF.

The chain links TRBV4-1 to TRBJ1-2; TCRdb's D gene call, TRBD1, goes unchecked for lack of DNA. The CDR3 spans 15 residues. The germline gives CDR1 MGHRA, CDR2 YSYEKL. The CDR3 sequence: CASSRPGQGSDGYTF.

The chain carries TRBV5-1 and TRBJ1-2; TCRdb reports TRBD1, a call that lacks DNA to check it against. CDR3 length: 14 residues. Germline V CDR1 and CDR2: SGHRS, YFSETQ. The CDR3 sequence: CASSLGDTTRGYTF.

The chain employs TRBV4-3 and TRBJ2-5. CDR1 LGHNA and CDR2 YSLEER come from the germline V gene. This CDR3 comprises 13 residues. The CDR3 spells CASSQDLMETQYF.

The chain couples TRBV7-2 to TRBJ2-5. The CDR3 totals 13 residues. Germline V lookup: CDR1 SGHTA, CDR2 FQGNSA. This chain's CDR3 is CASSLVRSETQYF.

The chain has TRBV5-1 and TRBJ2-3. The CDR3 totals 12 residues. The germline V gene encodes CDR1 SGHRS and CDR2 YFSETQ. The chain's CDR3 is CASSFLTDTQYF. The full variable domain, with the rest looked up from reference TRBV5-1 and TRBJ2-3, is KAGVTQTPRYLIKTRGQQVTLSCSPISGHRSVSWYQQTPGQGLQFLFEYFSETQRNKGNFPGRFSGRQFSNSRSEMNVSTLELGDSALYLCASSFLTDTQYFGPGTRLTVL.

V is TRBV12-3 or TRBV12-4 and J is TRBJ2-3; the D gene TCRdb calls, TRBD1, cannot be checked with no DNA. The CDR3 consists of 14 residues. The CDR3 here is CASSWQGDTDTQYF.

This rearrangement joins TRBV29-1 to TRBJ2-1; lacking DNA, the TRBD1 call made by TCRdb goes unchecked. Germline-derived CDR1 and CDR2 are SQVTM and ANQGSEA. There are 17 residues in the CDR3. The CDR3 spells CSVGLGSGQVPYNEQFF.

The rearrangement uses TRBV6-5 and TRBJ2-5; without DNA, the TCRdb call of TRBD2 cannot be checked. CDR1 is MNHEY, CDR2 SVGAGI, per germline. The CDR3 contains 17 residues. The CDR3 reads CATYNELSGRAPETQYF.

This chain uses TRBV28 with TRBJ1-1; the TCRdb call, TRBD1, lacks DNA for checking. CDR1 is MDHEN, CDR2 SYDVKM, per germline. The CDR3 is 14 residues long. The CDR3 is CASSWGDRINEAFF.

The V and J genes are TRBV5-1 and TRBJ2-3; the D gene TCRdb calls, TRBD2, cannot be checked with no DNA. Looked up from germline, CDR1 is SGHRS and CDR2 is YFSETQ. The CDR3 has 16 amino acids. CDR3: CASRSLRGRATDTQYF.

This sequence joins TRBV19 and TRBJ1-1. The germline V gene has CDR1 LNHDA and CDR2 SQIVND (reference sequence). The length of the CDR3 is 16 residues. The CDR3 sequence is CASTALLGALNTEAFF. The variable domain in full, completed from reference TRBV19 and TRBJ1-1, reads DGGITQSPKYLFRKEGQNVTLSCEQNLNHDAMYWYRQDPGQGLRLIYYSQIVNDFQKGDIAEGYSVSREKKESFPLTVTSAQKNPTAFYLCASTALLGALNTEAFFGQGTRLTVV.